This TCR beta chain was recorded in a study of blood T cell repertoires in COVID-19. Study-level background: The origin of the acute and convalescent COVID-19 samples was the United States, Italy and Spain.

Cohort assignment relied on participant-reported clinical history. Method: immunoSEQ multiplex PCR; TCRdb's copy keeps in-frame clones and lacks some. The table has 82,000 or so clones, around 89% seen once. Sequenced material: PBMCs or T cells enriched from blood (not recorded which). This sequence was found in a woman aged 45-60 years with acute COVID-19.

In nucleotides, the CDR3 is TGTGCCAGCAGACGACAGGGTACTAATGAAAAACTGTTTTTT. Translating gives CASRRQGTNEKLFF. V is TRBV5-5 and J is TRBJ1-4, with TRBD1 identical over 7 bases. The CDR3 is 14 residues long. CDR1 and CDR2 (germline): SGHKS, YYEKEE (reference sequence). The junction had 3 bases not matched to a gene; V was cut back by 5 bases and J by 2 bases. Full variable domain (outside the CDR3, taken from reference TRBV5-5 and TRBJ1-4): DAGVTQSPTHLIKTRGQQVTLRCSPISGHKSVSWYQQVLGQGPQFIFQYYEKEERGRGNFPDRFSARQFPNYSSELNVNALLLGDSALYLCASRRQGTNEKLFFGSGTQLSVL.